This TCR beta chain was documented in a study of blood T cells in healthy people across ages. It was with a sample-barcoded 5' primer and a J-beta primer mix that a second PCR of about 6 to 12 cycles was run. Each cDNA was tagged by a template-switch adaptor containing 12 random nucleotides. Per-sample output comprised a minimum of 2.5 million paired-end reads containing CDR3. A single record per CDR3 protein comes from TCRdb applying MiXCR to the 5' RACE reads. This sample has around 1,700,000 distinct CDR3 sequences, with 28% found just once. Germline assignment: CDR1 SEHNR and CDR2 FQNEAQ (reference sequence). The ends were cut back, 5 bases at V and 1 base at J, with 9 bases in the middle. The CDR3 is made up of 13 amino acids. A minimum of 7 million PBMCs was isolated per sample. The total RNA that was extracted per sample amounted to at least 5.5 micrograms.

V gene TRBV7-9 combines with J gene TRBJ2-7; unclear D gene. The sample consisted of blood. The origin of this receptor is a young woman in good health. DNA of the CDR3: TGTGCCAGCAGCATTGAGTTATCCTACGAGCAGTACTTC. This encodes CASSIELSYEQYF.